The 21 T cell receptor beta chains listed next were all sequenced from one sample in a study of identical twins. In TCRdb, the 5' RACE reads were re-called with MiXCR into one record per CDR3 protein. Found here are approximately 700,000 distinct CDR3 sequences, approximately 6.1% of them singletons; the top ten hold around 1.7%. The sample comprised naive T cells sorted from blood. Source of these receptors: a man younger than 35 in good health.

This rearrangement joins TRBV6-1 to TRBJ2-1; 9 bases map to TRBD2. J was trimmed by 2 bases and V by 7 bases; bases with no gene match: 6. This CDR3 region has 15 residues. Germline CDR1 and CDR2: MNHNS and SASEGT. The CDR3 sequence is CASNYIAGAYNEQFF. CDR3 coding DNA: TGTGCCAGCAACTATATAGCGGGAGCCTACAATGAGCAGTTCTTC.

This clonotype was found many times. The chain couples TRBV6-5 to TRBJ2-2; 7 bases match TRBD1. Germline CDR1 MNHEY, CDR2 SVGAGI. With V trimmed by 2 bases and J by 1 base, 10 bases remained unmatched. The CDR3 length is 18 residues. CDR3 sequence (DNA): TGTGCCAGCAGTTACCGACGTAGGACAGGTTTGAACACCGGGGAGCTGTTTTTT. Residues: CASSYRRRTGLNTGELFF.

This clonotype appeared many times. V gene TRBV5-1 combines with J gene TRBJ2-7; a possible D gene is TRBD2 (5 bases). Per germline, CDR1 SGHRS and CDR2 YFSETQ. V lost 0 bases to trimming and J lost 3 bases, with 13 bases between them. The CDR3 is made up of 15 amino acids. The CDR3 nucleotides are TGCGCCAGCAGCTTGGATCCCACGGGGATCTACGAGCAGTACGTC. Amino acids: CASSLDPTGIYEQYV.

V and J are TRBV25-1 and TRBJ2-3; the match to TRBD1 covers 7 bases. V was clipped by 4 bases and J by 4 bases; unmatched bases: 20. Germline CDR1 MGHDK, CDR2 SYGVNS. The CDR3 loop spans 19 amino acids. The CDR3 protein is CASSAPTGLISGFSDTQYF. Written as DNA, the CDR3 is TGTGCCAGCAGTGCCCCGACAGGGTTAATTTCTGGATTTTCAGATACGCAGTATTTT.

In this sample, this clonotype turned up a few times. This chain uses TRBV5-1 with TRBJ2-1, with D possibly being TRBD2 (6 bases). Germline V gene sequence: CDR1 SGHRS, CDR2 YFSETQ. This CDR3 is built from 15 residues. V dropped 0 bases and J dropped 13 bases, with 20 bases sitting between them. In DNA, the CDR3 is TGCGCCAGCAGCTTGGTTGCCGGGAGCCCAACCCTACAGTTCTTC. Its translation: CASSLVAGSPTLQFF.

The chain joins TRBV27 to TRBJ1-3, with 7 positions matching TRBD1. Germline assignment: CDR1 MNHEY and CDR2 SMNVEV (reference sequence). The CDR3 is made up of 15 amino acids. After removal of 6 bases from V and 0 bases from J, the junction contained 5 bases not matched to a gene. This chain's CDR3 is CASRPQGSSGNTIYF. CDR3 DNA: TGTGCCAGCAGACCACAGGGGAGCTCTGGAAACACCATATATTTT.

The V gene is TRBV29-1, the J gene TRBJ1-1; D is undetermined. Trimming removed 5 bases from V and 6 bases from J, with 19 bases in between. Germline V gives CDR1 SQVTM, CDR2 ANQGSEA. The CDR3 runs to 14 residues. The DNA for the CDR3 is TGCAGCGTTATCCTTCTCCAGGTGGACGCTGAAGCTTTCTTT. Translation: CSVILLQVDAEAFF.

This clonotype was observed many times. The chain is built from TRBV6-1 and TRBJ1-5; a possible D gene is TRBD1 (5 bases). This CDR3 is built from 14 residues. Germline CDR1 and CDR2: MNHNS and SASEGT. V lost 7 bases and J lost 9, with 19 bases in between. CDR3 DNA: TGTGCCAGCACCTTCGCGGGGGGAGCTCGGCCCCAGCATTTT. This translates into CASTFAGGARPQHF.

The CDR3 reads CASSQEAGGAYNEQFF. Here the CDR3 DNA reads TGTGCCAGCAGCCAAGAAGCGGGAGGAGCTTACAATGAGCAGTTCTTC. V gene TRBV14 combines with J gene TRBJ2-1; 9 bases align to TRBD2. Germline V lookup: CDR1 SGHDN, CDR2 FVKESK. The CDR3 has 16 amino acids. The V and J ends lost 0 bases and 4 bases, in that order; junction bases with no gene match: 4.

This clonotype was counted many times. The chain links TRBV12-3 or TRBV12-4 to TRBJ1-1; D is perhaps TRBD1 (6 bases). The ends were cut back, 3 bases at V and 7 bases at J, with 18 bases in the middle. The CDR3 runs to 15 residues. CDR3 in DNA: TGTGCCAGCAGTTTCTCAGCCAGGGGAAAGTTTGAAGCTTTCTTT. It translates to CASSFSARGKFEAFF.

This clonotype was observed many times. The CDR3 region is CASSSGQYSSNSPLHF. The CDR3 DNA is TGTGCCAGCAGTTCCGGACAGTACAGCTCTAATTCACCCCTCCACTTT. The chain uses TRBV6-5 and TRBJ1-6, with TRBD1 as a possible D gene (6 bases). CDR3 length: 16 residues. V lost 4 bases and J 6 bases, leaving 16 bases between the germline ends. From germline, CDR1 is MNHEY and CDR2 SVGAGI.

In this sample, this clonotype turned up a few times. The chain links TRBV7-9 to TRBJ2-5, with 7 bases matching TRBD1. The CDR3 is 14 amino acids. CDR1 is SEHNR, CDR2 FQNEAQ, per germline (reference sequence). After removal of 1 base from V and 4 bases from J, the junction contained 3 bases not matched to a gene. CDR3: CASSLEQGRETQYF. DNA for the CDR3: TGTGCCAGCAGCTTAGAACAGGGGAGAGAGACCCAGTACTTC.

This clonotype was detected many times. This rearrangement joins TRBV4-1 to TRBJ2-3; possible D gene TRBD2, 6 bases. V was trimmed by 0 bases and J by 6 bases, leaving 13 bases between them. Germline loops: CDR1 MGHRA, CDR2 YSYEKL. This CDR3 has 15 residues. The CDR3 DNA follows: TGCGCCAGCAGCCAAGAGGGAGGCAGGTCGGATACGCAGTATTTT. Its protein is CASSQEGGRSDTQYF.

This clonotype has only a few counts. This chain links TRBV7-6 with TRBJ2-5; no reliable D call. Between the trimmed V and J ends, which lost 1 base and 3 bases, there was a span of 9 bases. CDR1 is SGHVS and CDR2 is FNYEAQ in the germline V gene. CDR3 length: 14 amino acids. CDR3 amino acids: CASSLEVGKETQYF. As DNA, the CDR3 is TGTGCCAGCAGCTTAGAGGTGGGAAAAGAGACCCAGTACTTC.

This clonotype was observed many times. This CDR3 reads CSARDPMGHYEQYF. The CDR3 bases are TGCAGTGCTAGAGATCCCATGGGCCACTACGAGCAGTACTTC. V and J are TRBV20-1 and TRBJ2-7; D unclear. The CDR3 loop spans 14 amino acids. The V end was cut by 0 bases, the J end by 3 bases, with 12 bases between. Germline CDR1 reads DFQATT; CDR2 reads SNEGSKA (reference sequence).

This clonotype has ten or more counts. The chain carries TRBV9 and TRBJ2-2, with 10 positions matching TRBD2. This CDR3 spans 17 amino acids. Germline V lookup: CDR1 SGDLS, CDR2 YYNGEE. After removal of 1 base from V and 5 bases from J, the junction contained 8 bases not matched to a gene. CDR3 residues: CASSVNPSGSRTGELFF. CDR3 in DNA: TGTGCCAGCAGCGTAAATCCTAGCGGGAGTCGGACCGGGGAGCTGTTTTTT.

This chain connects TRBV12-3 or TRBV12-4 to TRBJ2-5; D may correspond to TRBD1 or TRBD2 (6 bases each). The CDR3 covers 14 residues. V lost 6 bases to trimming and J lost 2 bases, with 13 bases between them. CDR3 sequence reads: CASSGGPAQETQYF. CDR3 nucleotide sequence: TGTGCCAGCAGCGGGGGCCCCGCACAAGAGACCCAGTACTTC.

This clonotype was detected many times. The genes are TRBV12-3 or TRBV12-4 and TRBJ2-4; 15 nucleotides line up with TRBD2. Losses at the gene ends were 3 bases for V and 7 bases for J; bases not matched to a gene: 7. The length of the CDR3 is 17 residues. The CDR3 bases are TGTGCCAGCAGTTTCGGACTAGCGGGAGGGCCTCGGAACATTCAGTACTTC. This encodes CASSFGLAGGPRNIQYF.

DNA of the CDR3: TGCAGTGCTAGAGATCCGCGGGGCTACTACGAGCAGTACTTC. Its protein product is CSARDPRGYYEQYF. The V gene is TRBV20-1, the J gene TRBJ2-7; weak D call: TRBD2 (6 bases). Germline values: CDR1 DFQATT, CDR2 SNEGSKA (reference sequence). V was pared by 0 bases and J by 3 bases, with 12 bases between. CDR3 length equals 14 residues.

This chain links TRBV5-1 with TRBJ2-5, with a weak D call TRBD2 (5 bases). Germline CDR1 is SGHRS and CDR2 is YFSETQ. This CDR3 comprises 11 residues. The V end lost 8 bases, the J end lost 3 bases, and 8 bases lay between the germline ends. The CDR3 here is CASAREETQYF. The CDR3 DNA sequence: TGCGCCAGTGCGAGGGAAGAGACCCAGTACTTC.

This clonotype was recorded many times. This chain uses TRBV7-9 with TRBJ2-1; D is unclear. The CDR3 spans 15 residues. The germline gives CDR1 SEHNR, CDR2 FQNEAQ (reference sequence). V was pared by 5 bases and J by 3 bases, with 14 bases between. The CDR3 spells CASSALAPLYNEQFF. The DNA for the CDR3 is TGTGCCAGCAGCGCCTTAGCCCCCCTCTACAATGAGCAGTTCTTC.